The 26 T cell receptor beta chains presented below share a single source sample, sequenced in a study of blood T cells in healthy people across ages. A J-beta primer mix and a sample-barcoded 5' primer were used in a second PCR of roughly 6 to 12 cycles. TCRdb recomputed calls from the 5' RACE reads with MiXCR, one row per CDR3 protein. The sample holds about 1.6 million distinct CDR3 sequences, roughly a third seen once. The sample taken for sequencing was blood. Receptors originate from a woman in her twenties or thirties in good health.

This clonotype was counted only a few times. The V gene is TRBV11-2, the J gene TRBJ2-1, with D possibly TRBD1 on 5 matching bases. Germline V gene sequence: CDR1 SGHAT, CDR2 FQNNGV. The CDR3 sequence is 16 residues long. Trimming left V 5 bases short and J 7 bases short, with 21 bases between. The CDR3 nucleotides are TGTGCCAGCAGCCAGGAGTTGGGCAGGGCAAGAAATGAGCAGTTCTTC. It yields the protein CASSQELGRARNEQFF.

This clonotype was counted between two and nine times. The chain has TRBV29-1 and TRBJ2-1; D uncertain. This CDR3 has 14 residues. Trimming took 4 bases from V and 0 from J, leaving 10 bases between them. Germline V lookup: CDR1 SQVTM, CDR2 ANQGSEA. CDR3 protein: CSVGGYNSYNEQFF. The CDR3 bases are TGCAGCGTTGGTGGGTATAACTCCTACAATGAGCAGTTCTTC.

Note on this clonotype: With a much larger clone just one base away, this may be a read error. V and J are TRBV5-5 and TRBJ2-1; unclear D gene. Germline V gene data show CDR1 as SGHKS and CDR2 as YYEKEE (reference sequence). V was trimmed by 0 bases and J by 6 bases, leaving 16 bases between them. The CDR3 has 16 amino acids. CDR3: CASSLDHNSPSNEQFF. The DNA for the CDR3 is TGTGCCAGCAGCTTGGACCACAACTCTCCCAGCAATGAGCAGTTCTTC.

The sample holds a few counts of this clonotype. The V and J genes are TRBV7-2 and TRBJ2-3; 8 bases map to TRBD2. This CDR3 spans 16 amino acids. V gave up 5 bases and J gave up 6 bases; unmatched junction bases: 13. From germline, CDR1 is SGHTA and CDR2 FQGNSA. The CDR3 DNA follows: TGTGCCAGCAGCCCGGTAGTAGCGGGGTCCGTGGATACGCAGTATTTT. It specifies CASSPVVAGSVDTQYF.

To note about this clonotype: A much larger clone differs by one base, so this may be a read error. This rearrangement joins TRBV14 to TRBJ1-4; D ambiguous. CDR3 length: 14 amino acids. Germline CDR1 reads SGHDN; CDR2 reads FVKESK. V was trimmed by 4 bases and J by 5 bases, leaving 11 bases between them. CDR3 protein: CASSPGQSNEKLFF. Written as DNA, the CDR3 is TGTGCCAGCAGCCCTGGGCAGTCCAATGAAAAACTGTTTTTT. Together with reference TRBV14 and TRBJ1-4, the CDR3 gives the full variable domain: EAGVTQFPSHSVIEKGQTVTLRCDPISGHDNLYWYRRVMGKEIKFLLHFVKESKQDESGMPNNRFLAERTGGTYSTLKVQPAELEDSGVYFCASSPGQSNEKLFFGSGTQLSVL.

The chain combines TRBV3-1 with TRBJ2-5; D gene unclear. Germline lookup yields CDR1 LGHDT and CDR2 YNNKEL (reference sequence). This CDR3 spans 15 amino acids. Trimming stripped 0 bases from V and 1 base from J, with 9 bases between. For the CDR3, the DNA is TGTGCCAGCAGCCAAGATCCGGCGATCCAAGAGACCCAGTACTTC. Its translation: CASSQDPAIQETQYF.

The V gene is TRBV3-1, the J gene TRBJ1-6; a possible D gene is TRBD1 (5 bases). V lost 4 bases and J 7 bases, leaving 14 bases between the germline ends. This CDR3 contains 15 residues. Looked up from germline, CDR1 is LGHDT and CDR2 is YNNKEL (reference sequence). CDR3 nucleotides: TGTGCCAGCAGCCCAGGCGGGGGGTGGAATTCACCCCTCCACTTT. Amino acid sequence: CASSPGGGWNSPLHF.

The J gene is TRBJ2-3, the V gene TRBV4-1, with D possibly matching TRBD1 (6 bases). Per the germline V gene, CDR1 is MGHRA and CDR2 is YSYEKL. This CDR3 is 15 amino acids long. The V gene lost 3 bases and the J gene lost 1 base, with 11 bases spanning the gap. CDR3 in DNA: TGCGCCAGCAGCCATCCCTCAGGGGGCACAGATACGCAGTATTTT. This codes for CASSHPSGGTDTQYF.

The chain combines TRBV6-2 or TRBV6-3 with TRBJ1-2; TRBD1 is a possible D gene (5 bases). V was shortened by 7 bases and J by 1 base, with 16 bases between the two germline ends. The CDR3 has 15 amino acids. Germline CDR1 is MNHEY and CDR2 is SVGEGT. For the CDR3, the DNA is TGTGCCAGCACCGACCCACTGGGGGGTAACTATGGCTACACCTTC. Translating it yields CASTDPLGGNYGYTF.

A note on this clonotype: It may be a read error: a sequence one base away is much more abundant. Here the CDR3 DNA reads TGCGCCAGCAGCCAAGTGCGACTTGATGGGACGTGGGATACGCGGTATTTT. Its translation is CASSQVRLDGTWDTRYF. V is TRBV4-1 and J is TRBJ2-3; possibly TRBD1 or TRBD2 for D (5 bases each). The CDR3 covers 17 residues. Germline CDR1 reads MGHRA; CDR2 reads YSYEKL.

This clonotype was seen a handful of times. The J gene is TRBJ1-5, the V gene TRBV20-1, with no clear D. Trimming took 1 base from V and 6 from J, leaving 10 bases between them. The germline CDR1 and CDR2 sequences are DFQATT and SNEGSKA (reference sequence). The length of the CDR3 is 13 residues. The CDR3 reads CSARGRSAQPQHF. CDR3 in DNA: TGCAGTGCTAGAGGCCGGAGCGCTCAGCCCCAGCATTTT.

This clonotype has only a few counts. The V and J genes are TRBV7-3 and TRBJ2-1, with unresolved D. V was shortened by 5 bases and J by 6 bases, with 11 bases between the two germline ends. Germline V lookup: CDR1 SGHTA, CDR2 FQGTGA. This CDR3 region has 13 residues. The CDR3 here is CASSPMGGNEQFF. CDR3 bases: TGTGCCAGCAGCCCCATGGGCGGCAATGAGCAGTTCTTC.

Remarks on this clonotype: Being one base from a much bigger clone, this may be a read error. The chain couples TRBV4-2 to TRBJ2-1; 8 bases align to TRBD2. The DNA end is a closer match to TRBJ2-7, so the J assignment may be wrong. Germline V gene lookup returns CDR1 LGHNA and CDR2 YNFKEQ. This CDR3 contains 16 residues. The DNA for the CDR3 is TGTGCCAGCAGCCAAGACGGGCGGGGGGCCTACAATGAGCAGTACTTC. It specifies CASSQDGRGAYNEQYF.

This clonotype was counted between two and nine times. At one boundary the junction diverges from the germline segment, which might be a read error. The rearrangement joins TRBV2 to TRBJ1-1; maybe TRBD1 (5 bases). CDR3 size: 13 residues. Germline V gene lookup returns CDR1 SNHLY and CDR2 FYNNEI. The CDR3 here is CAGSSDRNTEAFF. The CDR3 DNA reads TGTGCCGGCAGTTCCGACAGGAACACTGAAGCTTTCTTT.

This clonotype occurred many times. The genes are TRBV27 and TRBJ2-5, with D tentatively TRBD1 or TRBD2 (5 bases each). Deletions cut 5 bases from V and 5 bases from J, with 12 bases between. There are 13 residues in the CDR3. The germline V gene has CDR1 MNHEY and CDR2 SMNVEV (reference sequence). CDR3 residues: CASSLGRTETQYF. CDR3 sequence (DNA): TGTGCCAGCAGTCTGGGGCGGACTGAGACCCAGTACTTC.

The chain carries TRBV7-3 and TRBJ1-1; D gene uncertain. This CDR3 is built from 15 residues. Trimming removed 1 base from V and 6 bases from J, with 15 bases in between. Per germline, CDR1 SGHTA and CDR2 FQGTGA. CDR3 nucleotide sequence: TGTGCCAGCAGCTTAATGGGTCATGGTTTTTCTGAAGCTTTCTTT. This sequence encodes CASSLMGHGFSEAFF.

To note about this clonotype: A much larger clone differs by one base, so this may be a read error. The chain links TRBV2 to TRBJ2-5; weak D call: TRBD1 (8 bases). The CDR3 length is 17 residues. Trimming removed 5 bases from V and 5 bases from J, with 24 bases in between. In germline, CDR1 is SNHLY, CDR2 FYNNEI. The CDR3 reads CASSSGPTGGVEETQYF. CDR3 bases: TGTGCCAGCAGTTCGGGCCCCACAGGGGGGGTCGAGGAGACCCAGTACTTC.

This clonotype was seen only a few times. The V and J genes are TRBV4-1 and TRBJ1-1; 8 nucleotides line up with TRBD1. The CDR3 is made up of 16 amino acids. Trimming cost V 4 bases and J 5 bases; bases outside gene matches: 12. CDR1 and CDR2 (germline): MGHRA, YSYEKL. CDR3 region: CASSPHPPGGGTEAFF. The CDR3 coding sequence is TGCGCCAGCAGCCCCCACCCCCCAGGGGGCGGAACTGAAGCTTTCTTT.

In its sample, this clonotype was seen a few times. V is TRBV5-6 and J is TRBJ1-6, with D tentatively TRBD1 (6 bases). There are 15 residues in the CDR3. Germline V gene data show CDR1 as SGHDT and CDR2 as YYEEEE. V dropped 6 bases and J dropped 8 bases, with 18 bases sitting between them. CDR3 residues: CASKSIHNRDSPLHF. CDR3 nucleotide sequence: TGTGCCAGCAAGTCTATCCATAACAGGGATTCACCCCTCCACTTT.

This chain links TRBV20-1 with TRBJ2-7, with D possibly being TRBD1 (5 bases). This CDR3 spans 13 amino acids. CDR1 DFQATT and CDR2 SNEGSKA come from the germline V gene (reference sequence). The V gene lost 3 bases and the J gene lost 3 bases, with 12 bases spanning the gap. Written as DNA, the CDR3 is TGCAGTGCTAGGCAGGGTTTTGGCTACGAGCAGTACTTC. Its translation is CSARQGFGYEQYF.

CDR3 nucleotides: TGTGCCAGCAGCTCGGGGAGGCTTAACTATGGCTACACCTTC. It encodes CASSSGRLNYGYTF. The chain employs TRBV7-8 and TRBJ1-2; D ambiguous. The CDR3 totals 14 residues. Germline lookup yields CDR1 SGHVS and CDR2 FQNEAQ. Trimming stripped 4 bases from V and 1 base from J, with 10 bases between.

This clonotype showed up just once. It differs at one base from a far larger clone, so likely a read error. The gene calls are TRBV6-5 and TRBJ2-7; D not certain. The J call is in doubt because the DNA end fits TRBJ2-5 better. CDR3 length: 12 residues. Germline V gives CDR1 MNHEY, CDR2 SVGAGI. CDR3 residues: CASSHSGETQYF. For the CDR3, the DNA is TGTGCCAGCAGTCACTCTGGAGAGACCCAGTACTTC.

A word on this clonotype: One end of the junction is discordant with germline, which a read error may explain. The chain links TRBV30 to TRBJ2-5; D is perhaps TRBD1 (5 bases). Germline CDR1 is GTSNPN and CDR2 is SVGIG (reference sequence). This CDR3 contains 15 residues. The CDR3 sequence: CAWSVLGVSVETQYF. CDR3 bases: TGCGCCTGGAGTGTTTTAGGGGTGTCGGTCGAGACCCAGTACTTC.

The chain employs TRBV14 and TRBJ2-5, with 12 positions matching TRBD2. This CDR3 contains 14 residues. The germline gives CDR1 SGHDN, CDR2 FVKESK. J lost 6 bases, V lost 4 bases, and 3 bases had no gene match. The CDR3 here is CASSPGLAGQTQYF. CDR3 in DNA: TGTGCCAGCAGCCCCGGACTAGCGGGGCAGACCCAGTACTTC.

This chain links TRBV3-1 with TRBJ1-1, with D uncertain. Trimming removed 2 bases from V and 4 bases from J, with 8 bases in between. Germline CDR1 is LGHDT and CDR2 is YNNKEL (reference sequence). This CDR3 region has 13 residues. The CDR3 nucleotides read TGTGCCAGCAGCCAACGGTGGGCCACTGAAGCTTTCTTT. It translates to CASSQRWATEAFF.

The chain is built from TRBV27 and TRBJ2-3, with 7 bases matching TRBD2. CDR3 length: 16 amino acids. Trimming at V came to 5 bases and at J to 6 bases, leaving 14 bases not matched to a gene. CDR1 is MNHEY and CDR2 is SMNVEV in the germline V gene (reference sequence). The CDR3 DNA reads TGTGCCAGCAGTACGTTGGCGGGAGAAAAAAGGGATACGCAGTATTTT. Its translation is CASSTLAGEKRDTQYF.